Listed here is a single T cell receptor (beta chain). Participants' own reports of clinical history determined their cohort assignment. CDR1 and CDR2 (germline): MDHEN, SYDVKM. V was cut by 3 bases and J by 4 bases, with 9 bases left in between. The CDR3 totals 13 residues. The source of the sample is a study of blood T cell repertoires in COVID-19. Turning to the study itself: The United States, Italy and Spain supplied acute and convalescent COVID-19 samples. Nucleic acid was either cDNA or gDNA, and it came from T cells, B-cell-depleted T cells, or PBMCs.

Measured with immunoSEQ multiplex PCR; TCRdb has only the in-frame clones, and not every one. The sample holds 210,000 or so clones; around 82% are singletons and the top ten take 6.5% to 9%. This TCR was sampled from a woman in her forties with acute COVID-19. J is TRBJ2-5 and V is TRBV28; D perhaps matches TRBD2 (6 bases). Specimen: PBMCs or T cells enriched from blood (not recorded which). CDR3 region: CASSFSGTETQYF. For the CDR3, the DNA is TGTGCCAGCAGTTTTAGCGGAACAGAGACCCAGTACTTC.